This section outlines one T cell receptor (beta chain) sequence together with its context. The data originate from a study of blood T cell repertoires in COVID-19. Assay: immunoSEQ multiplex PCR; the TCRdb copy retains only in-frame clones and omits some. This table holds approximately 170,000 clones, about 89% found once. CDR1 is SGDLS and CDR2 is YYNGEE in the germline V gene. J gave up 7 bases and V 4 bases, and 11 bases lay outside the gene matches. The CDR3 is made up of 16 amino acids. The sequence was obtained from a man aged 65-85 years with acute or convalescent COVID-19. Sequenced: peripheral blood. This sequence joins TRBV9 and TRBJ1-6, with 7 bases lining up with TRBD1. CDR3 coding DNA: TGTGCCAGCAGCTCATTTCCGGGACAGCCCAATTCACCCCTCCACTTT. It yields the protein CASSSFPGQPNSPLHF. The full variable domain, rest sourced from reference TRBV9 and TRBJ1-6, is DSGVTQTPKHLITATGQRVTLRCSPRSGDLSVYWYQQSLDQGLQFLIQYYNGEERAKGNILERFSAQQFPDLHSELNLSSLELGDSALYFCASSSFPGQPNSPLHFGNGTRLTVT.